The 19 T cell receptor beta chains below were found in one sample sequenced in a study of patients and donors after allogeneic stem cell transplantation. TCRdb reanalysed the RT-PCR reads using MiXCR and keeps one entry per CDR3 protein. This sample has around 150,000 distinct CDR3 sequences, with over 25% found just once. The sample comprised blood, either unsorted or a sorted T cell fraction (not recorded which). These TCRs come from a human donor who was either an allogeneic HSCT recipient or a stem cell or donor lymphocyte infusion donor (not recorded which). It is not recorded whose cells these are; they may come from a transplant donor.

This clonotype was seen many times. J is TRBJ1-4 and V is TRBV4-1, with a tentative D call TRBD1 (6 bases). Germline CDR1 MGHRA, CDR2 YSYEKL. Trimming stripped 0 bases from V and 8 bases from J, with 10 bases between. The CDR3 covers 14 residues. CDR3 sequence (DNA): TGCGCCAGCAGCCAAGACAGGGGAGTGGAAAAACTGTTTTTT. Translating gives CASSQDRGVEKLFF.

A few counts support this clonotype. The genes are TRBV5-1 and TRBJ1-1, with 8 bases that match TRBD1. Germline CDR1 is SGHRS and CDR2 is YFSETQ. The V gene end was trimmed by 0 bases and the J gene end by 1 base; junction bases not matched to a gene: 2. The CDR3 consists of 15 residues. The CDR3 DNA is TGCGCCAGCAGCTTGGCCACAGGGGGGAACACTGAAGCTTTCTTT. Protein: CASSLATGGNTEAFF.

This clonotype appeared a few times. The chain recombines TRBV10-2 with TRBJ2-5; the D is unclear. Germline CDR1 reads WSHSY; CDR2 reads SAAADI. This CDR3 is 11 amino acids long. The V and J ends lost 1 base and 5 bases respectively, with 2 bases between them. CDR3 residues: CASSEWETQYF. The CDR3 bases are TGCGCCAGCAGTGAGTGGGAGACCCAGTACTTC.

V is TRBV4-2 and J is TRBJ1-2; 7 bases map to TRBD1. CDR1 LGHNA and CDR2 YNFKEQ come from the germline V gene. The CDR3 contains 14 residues. V lost 1 base to trimming and J lost 7 bases; unmatched junction nucleotides: 6. This CDR3 is CASSQAGQVLGYTF. CDR3 DNA: TGTGCCAGCAGCCAAGCTGGACAGGTACTTGGCTACACCTTC.

This clonotype came up a few times. The chain employs TRBV10-2 and TRBJ2-3; no firm D call. Germline assignment: CDR1 WSHSY and CDR2 SAAADI. The V end lost 8 bases, the J end lost 0 bases, and 15 bases lay between the germline ends. This CDR3 comprises 15 residues. The CDR3 coding sequence is TGCGCCAGCGACTCCGGTGCTACTAGCACAGATACGCAGTATTTT. This sequence encodes CASDSGATSTDTQYF.

The V call is TRBV25-1, the J call TRBJ2-7; tentatively, D is TRBD1 (5 bases). V lost 1 base and J 4 bases, leaving 14 bases between the germline ends. The CDR3 extends over 15 amino acids. CDR1 MGHDK and CDR2 SYGVNS come from the germline V gene. The CDR3 DNA sequence: TGTGCCAGCAGTGAATCCCAGGGTCAGAAGTACGAGCAGTACTTC. Its translation is CASSESQGQKYEQYF.

The rearrangement uses TRBV11-3 and TRBJ2-2; TRBD2 matches at 9 bases. CDR3 length: 16 amino acids. With V trimmed by 5 bases and J by 6 bases, 10 bases remained unmatched. Germline V CDR1 and CDR2: SGHNT, YENEEA. For the CDR3, the DNA is TGTGCCAGCAGCACGCACGGCGGGAGGGCCCCCGGGGAGCTGTTTTTT. Translated: CASSTHGGRAPGELFF.

This chain links TRBV15 with TRBJ1-1; TRBD1 aligns across 8 bases. The CDR3 is 17 amino acids. CDR1 is LNHNV and CDR2 is YYDKDF in the germline V gene (reference sequence). V gave up 0 bases and J gave up 4 bases; unmatched junction bases: 10. In nucleotides, the CDR3 is TGTGCCACCAGCAGAGATAGGACAGGGCTGGGGAGCACTGAAGCTTTCTTT. As protein: CATSRDRTGLGSTEAFF.

The chain employs TRBV6-5 and TRBJ1-2; no clear D. The V end was cut by 0 bases, the J end by 7 bases, with 9 bases between. Germline CDR1 is MNHEY and CDR2 is SVGAGI. The CDR3 spans 13 residues. As DNA, the CDR3 is TGTGCCAGCAGTTACTCTCTTTTGGGTGGCTACACCTTC. It specifies CASSYSLLGGYTF.

The chain couples TRBV5-8 to TRBJ2-5, with TRBD1 identical over 10 bases. CDR3 length equals 14 residues. J lost 3 bases, V lost 4 bases, and 3 bases had no gene match. From germline, CDR1 is SGHTS and CDR2 YDEGEE. The CDR3 nucleotides are TGTGCCAGCAGCCGGGACAGGGGAAAAGAGACCCAGTACTTC. Translation: CASSRDRGKETQYF.

The rearrangement joins TRBV18 to TRBJ2-6; 7 bases are a match to TRBD1. Germline CDR1 and CDR2: KGHSH and LQKENI. This CDR3 region has 16 residues. V was pared by 3 bases and J by 2 bases, with 4 bases of the junction left unmatched. The chain's CDR3 is CASSPRQGTGANVLTF. The CDR3 DNA reads TGTGCCAGCTCACCGCGACAGGGTACTGGGGCCAACGTCCTGACTTTC.

The chain has TRBV12-3 or TRBV12-4 and TRBJ1-4; the D is unclear. The V end lost 7 bases, the J end lost 7 bases, and 7 bases lay between the germline ends. CDR3 length: 11 amino acids. CDR3 nucleotide sequence: TGTGCCAGCACCCCAGGTGAAAAACTGTTTTTT. This codes for CASTPGEKLFF.

The chain links TRBV10-3 to TRBJ2-1; D assignment may be TRBD1 or TRBD2 (5 bases each). CDR3 size: 18 residues. The ends were cut back, 0 bases at V and 2 bases at J, with 17 bases in the middle. Germline V gene lookup returns CDR1 ENHRY and CDR2 SYGVKD. The CDR3 nucleotides are TGTGCCATCAGTGAGTCGGGGGTTGGTAACCCTGCCTACAATGAGCAGTTCTTC. It specifies CAISESGVGNPAYNEQFF.

The chain carries TRBV30 and TRBJ2-4; TRBD2 agrees at 9 bases. CDR3 length: 14 amino acids. V was clipped by 0 bases and J by 7 bases; unmatched bases: 4. CDR1 GTSNPN and CDR2 SVGIG come from the germline V gene (reference sequence). CDR3 protein: CAWSVIAGVNIQYF. For the CDR3, the DNA is TGTGCCTGGAGTGTCATAGCGGGAGTCAACATTCAGTACTTC.

The gene calls are TRBV28 and TRBJ2-7; 9 nucleotides line up with TRBD1. The CDR3 has 17 amino acids. With V trimmed by 1 base and J by 3 bases, 10 bases remained unmatched. Germline values: CDR1 MDHEN, CDR2 SYDVKM. CDR3 in amino acids: CASSLYLTGGSIYEQYF. For the CDR3, the DNA is TGTGCCAGCAGTTTATACTTGACAGGGGGGAGCATCTACGAGCAGTACTTC. Full variable domain (outside the CDR3, taken from reference TRBV28 and TRBJ2-7): DVKVTQSSRYLVKRTGEKVFLECVQDMDHENMFWYRQDPGLGLRLIYFSYDVKMKEKGDIPEGYSVSREKKERFSLILESASTNQTSMYLCASSLYLTGGSIYEQYFGPGTRLTVT.

Only a few counts were recorded for this clonotype. The chain recombines TRBV27 with TRBJ2-2; the D gene is possibly TRBD2 (6 bases). CDR1 is MNHEY, CDR2 SMNVEV, per germline (reference sequence). This CDR3 is built from 17 residues. V lost 7 bases to trimming and J lost 4 bases, with 22 bases between them. The CDR3: CASTSGASAWSTGELFF. In DNA form, the CDR3 reads TGTGCCAGCACATCTGGAGCTAGCGCGTGGAGCACCGGGGAGCTGTTTTTT.

V is TRBV24-1 and J is TRBJ2-7; D may be TRBD2 (5 bases). The CDR3 is 15 amino acids. Germline-derived CDR1 and CDR2 are KGHDR and SFDVKD. Trimming removed 4 bases at V and 6 bases at J, with 18 bases between. CDR3 amino acids: CATSDPNRLASEQYF. In DNA, the CDR3 is TGTGCCACCAGTGACCCTAACCGGCTAGCCTCCGAGCAGTACTTC.

This clonotype has a handful of counts. The chain employs TRBV5-1 and TRBJ2-7; D perhaps matches TRBD1 (5 bases). The CDR3 runs 14 residues. The V and J ends lost 7 bases and 0 bases respectively, with 14 bases between them. Germline V gives CDR1 SGHRS, CDR2 YFSETQ. Written as DNA, the CDR3 is TGCGCCAGCTGCCAGGGCGCTTTCTCCTACGAGCAGTACTTC. This encodes CASCQGAFSYEQYF.

This clonotype was seen more than once but under ten times. The genes are TRBV29-1 and TRBJ2-3, with 9 bases fitting TRBD1. The CDR3 sequence is 14 residues long. V was clipped by 4 bases and J by 7 bases; unmatched bases: 9. Germline CDR1 is SQVTM and CDR2 is ANQGSEA. The CDR3 loop reads CSVVGQGLSNTQYF. In nucleotides, the CDR3 is TGCAGCGTTGTGGGACAGGGCCTCTCAAATACGCAGTATTTT.